This is a list of T cell receptor beta chains from one sample in a study of control samples from healthy donors and cancer patients. Sequenced by immunoSEQ multiplex PCR; TCRdb stores in-frame clones only, minus some. Among fewer than 150,000 clones, more than 85% were seen once, and the ten largest hold 7.8%. Sample: blood. The receptors here all came from a woman aged 18-29 years in good health. The CDR3 runs from the conserved cysteine through the conserved F or W. A D gene is named only where the DNA matches it firmly. Not all rows give a size; the values are once, few, many and, for expanded clones, a class.

length,D,J,V,size,DNA,CDR3
17,.,TRBJ2-7,TRBV25-1,.,TGTGCCAGCAGTGATGATTACCAGGGCCTGAGGTACTTCGAGCAGTACTTC,CASSDDYQGLRYFEQYF
14,TRBD1,TRBJ1-4,TRBV6-2/TRBV6-3,.,TGTGCCAGCAGTTACTCGGACAGGGAAGAAAAACTGTTTTTT,CASSYSDREEKLFF
15,TRBD1,TRBJ2-1,TRBV7-2,.,TGTGCCAGCAGCTTAGAGGTTACAGGGGGCATTGAGCAGTTCTTC,CASSLEVTGGIEQFF
14,TRBD2,TRBJ2-2,TRBV7-2,.,TGTGCCAGCAGCTTAAGCGGGAGCACCGGGGAGCTGTTTTTT,CASSLSGSTGELFF
15,.,TRBJ2-7,TRBV27,.,TGTGCCAGCACTCCCCATAGGACCAGCTCCTACGAGCAGTACTTC,CASTPHRTSSYEQYF
16,.,TRBJ1-2,TRBV7-2,.,TGTGCCAGCAGCCTCCCGCGAGGGGGTGGGGGTCATGGCTACACCTTC,CASSLPRGGGGHGYTF
13,.,TRBJ2-2,TRBV12-3/TRBV12-4,once,TGTGCCAGCAGCCCCAGGGTGGGCGGGGAGCTGTTTTTT,CASSPRVGGELFF
14,.,TRBJ1-2,TRBV4-3,.,TGCGCCAGCAGCCAAGTGGGTATTGACTATGGCTACACCTTC,CASSQVGIDYGYTF
16,.,TRBJ1-2,TRBV18,.,TGTGCCAGCTCACCCCCTGGCAGGGGAGAAAGCTATGGCTACACCTTC,CASSPPGRGESYGYTF
13,.,TRBJ1-1,TRBV30,.,TGTGCCTGGAATTATGGTCGGAGGACTGAAGCTTTCTTT,CAWNYGRRTEAFF
10,.,TRBJ2-7,TRBV10-3,.,TGTGCCATAGGGGAGTACGAGCAGTACTTC,CAIGEYEQYF
13,.,TRBJ2-7,TRBV11-2,.,TGTGCCAGCAGCTTAGTTGGGAGCCACGAGCAGTACTTC,CASSLVGSHEQYF
13,.,TRBJ1-1,TRBV30,.,TGTGCCTGGAGTGTACTCCCCGGCACTGAAGCTTTCTTT,CAWSVLPGTEAFF
13,.,TRBJ1-5,TRBV6-5,.,TGTGCCGGACGGCGGAATAGCAATCAGCCCCAGCATTTT,CAGRRNSNQPQHF
15,.,TRBJ2-5,TRBV28,.,TGTGCCAGCAGTTTAGATCTTGGCGGTGGTGAGACCCAGTACTTC,CASSLDLGGGETQYF
15,.,TRBJ2-3,TRBV5-5,.,TGTGCCAGCAGCTTGTATGGGTCCAGCACAGATACGCAGTATTTT,CASSLYGSSTDTQYF
16,TRBD1,TRBJ2-3,TRBV7-2,.,TGTGCCAGCAGCCTAGGACAGGGCGGAGGGACAGATACGCAGTATTTT,CASSLGQGGGTDTQYF
15,TRBD1,TRBJ2-7,TRBV4-1,.,TGCGCCAGCAGGCGTGGGACAGGGAGCTCCTACGAGCAGTACTTC,CASRRGTGSSYEQYF
18,TRBD1,TRBJ1-2,TRBV11-2,.,TGTGCCAGCAGCTTATATGCCGCAGGGGGAATAGACCTATTTGGCTACACCTTC,CASSLYAAGGIDLFGYTF
14,.,TRBJ1-1,TRBV3-1/TRBV3-2,.,TGTGCCAGCAGCCCCGACAGCTTCTCGGGGGTAGCTTTCTTT,CASSPDSFSGVAFF
18,.,TRBJ1-2,TRBV12-5,few,TGTGCTAGTGGTTTGGTACATTGGGCAGGGTCCACTAACTATGGCTACACCTTC,CASGLVHWAGSTNYGYTF
15,TRBD1,TRBJ1-1,TRBV28,.,TGTGCCAGCAGTTTATTAGGGGACAGAAAAACTGAAGCTTTCTTT,CASSLLGDRKTEAFF
14,.,TRBJ1-1,TRBV5-1,.,TGCGCCAGCAGACTCCTCACAGCGAACACTGAAGCTTTCTTT,CASRLLTANTEAFF
16,TRBD2,TRBJ2-5,TRBV9,.,TGTGCCAGCAGCGTAGGGACTAGCGGGGGGGAAGAGACCCAGTACTTC,CASSVGTSGGEETQYF
14,TRBD1,TRBJ1-2,TRBV7-2,.,TGTGCCAGCAGCTTAACAGGGGCTCCCTATGGCTACACCTTC,CASSLTGAPYGYTF
13,.,TRBJ1-1,TRBV6-2/TRBV6-3,.,TGTGCCAGCAGTTACTCGATATCAGAGGAGGCTTTCTTT,CASSYSISEEAFF
21,.,TRBJ2-6,TRBV21-1,.,TGTGCCAGCAGCAGAGTGACGTCCCGGGACAGGGGACGCTCTGGGGCCAACGTCCTGACTTTC,CASSRVTSRDRGRSGANVLTF
13,.,TRBJ1-5,TRBV18,few,TGTGCCAGCTCACGGCATGGGGATCAGCCCCAGCATTTT,CASSRHGDQPQHF
14,TRBD1,TRBJ2-7,TRBV5-6,once,TGTGCCAGCAGCCCAGACAGGGCCCCCTACGAGCAGTACTTC,CASSPDRAPYEQYF
15,TRBD1,TRBJ1-6,TRBV2,.,TGTGCCAGCAGTGCGGGACAGTGGTATAATTCACCCCTCCACTTT,CASSAGQWYNSPLHF
15,.,TRBJ2-7,TRBV7-6,.,TGTGCCAGCAGCTTGGGAGGGGGGGCCCCCTACGAGCAGTACTTC,CASSLGGGAPYEQYF
15,.,TRBJ1-5,TRBV5-8,.,TGTGCCAGCAGTCCCGTGGAGGGTAGGGTTCAGCCCCAGCATTTT,CASSPVEGRVQPQHF
13,.,TRBJ2-2,TRBV12-3/TRBV12-4,.,TGTGCCAGCAGCCCTTATAATACCGGGGAGCTGTTTTTT,CASSPYNTGELFF
15,.,TRBJ1-3,TRBV28,.,TGTGCCAGCAGCCCCGGGCGGGGCTCTGGAAACACCATATATTTT,CASSPGRGSGNTIYF
15,.,TRBJ2-7,TRBV28,.,TGTGCCAGCACCCGCGCACGGGGCTTCTCGTATGAGCAGTACTTC,CASTRARGFSYEQYF
16,TRBD2,TRBJ2-3,TRBV9,.,TGTGCCAGCAGCATTAGCGGGAGGGAGTTCACAGATACGCAGTATTTT,CASSISGREFTDTQYF
15,.,TRBJ2-2,TRBV9,.,TGTGCCAGCAGCGTTAACAGGGCCCGAACCGGGGAGCTGTTTTTT,CASSVNRARTGELFF
12,TRBD1,TRBJ1-1,TRBV18,.,TGTGCCAGCTCACCACCGAACAGGGGGGCTTTCTTT,CASSPPNRGAFF
14,TRBD1,TRBJ2-7,TRBV19,once,TGTGCCAGTAGTTCCGGGACAGGGGGCCAAGGGCAGTACTTC,CASSSGTGGQGQYF
14,.,TRBJ2-7,TRBV19,.,TGTGCCAGTAGGGAATCGGGCTTACGGTCCGAGCAGTACTTC,CASRESGLRSEQYF
14,TRBD1,TRBJ2-2,TRBV13,.,TGTGCCAGCAGCCCAAGGACAGGGGTCGGGGAGCTGTTTTTT,CASSPRTGVGELFF
18,TRBD2,TRBJ2-3,TRBV4-3,.,TGCGCCAGCAGCCAAGATTGGAGACTAGCGGATTACACAGATACGCAGTATTTT,CASSQDWRLADYTDTQYF
18,.,TRBJ1-3,TRBV4-2,.,TGTGCCAGCAGCCAAGATTCCGACCGGGGGGGGGCTGGAAACACCATATATTTT,CASSQDSDRGGAGNTIYF
13,TRBD1,TRBJ2-5,TRBV28,.,TGTGCCAGCAGTTGGACAGGGGAAGAGACCCAGTACTTC,CASSWTGEETQYF
16,TRBD1,TRBJ1-2,TRBV19,.,TGTGCCAGTAGTGGCACGGCAAGCCGGACAGGAGGAGGCTACACCTTC,CASSGTASRTGGGYTF
15,.,TRBJ1-2,TRBV3-1/TRBV3-2,.,TGTGCCAGCAGCCATGTTGTCGCCGGGGCGGGGGGCTACACCTTC,CASSHVVAGAGGYTF
13,.,TRBJ2-3,TRBV5-5,.,TGTGCCAGCAGCCCGGTAGGGGCAGATACGCAGTATTTT,CASSPVGADTQYF
14,TRBD2,TRBJ2-1,TRBV2,once,TGTGCCAGTGGACTAGCGGTTACCTACAATGAGCAGTTCTTC,CASGLAVTYNEQFF
13,.,TRBJ1-3,TRBV7-2,.,TGTGCCAGCAGCTTAGCTGGCGGAAACACCATATATTTT,CASSLAGGNTIYF
15,.,TRBJ2-7,TRBV6-5,.,TGTGCCAGCAGTTACTCGAGTTCCTCTTCCTGGGAGCAGTACTTC,CASSYSSSSSWEQYF
13,TRBD2,TRBJ2-3,TRBV2,.,TGTGCCACCCAGCGGGAGGGCCTGGATACGCAGTATTTT,CATQREGLDTQYF
15,TRBD1,TRBJ2-3,TRBV5-4,.,TGTGCCAGCAGCTCACCGGACAGGACCACAGATACGCAGTATTTT,CASSSPDRTTDTQYF